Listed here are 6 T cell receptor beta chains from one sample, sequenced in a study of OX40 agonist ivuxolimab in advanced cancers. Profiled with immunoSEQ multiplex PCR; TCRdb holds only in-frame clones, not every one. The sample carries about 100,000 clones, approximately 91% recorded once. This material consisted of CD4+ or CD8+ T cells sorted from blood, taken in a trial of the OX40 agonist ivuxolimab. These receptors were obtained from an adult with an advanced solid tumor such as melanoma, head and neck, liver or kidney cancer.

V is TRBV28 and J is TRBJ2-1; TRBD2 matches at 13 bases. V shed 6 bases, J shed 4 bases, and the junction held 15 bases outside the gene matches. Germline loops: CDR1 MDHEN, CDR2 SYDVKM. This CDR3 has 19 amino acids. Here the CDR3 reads CASSHKRTSGRFAYNEQFF. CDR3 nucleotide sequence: TGTGCCAGCAGCCATAAGAGGACTAGCGGGAGATTCGCTTACAATGAGCAGTTCTTC.

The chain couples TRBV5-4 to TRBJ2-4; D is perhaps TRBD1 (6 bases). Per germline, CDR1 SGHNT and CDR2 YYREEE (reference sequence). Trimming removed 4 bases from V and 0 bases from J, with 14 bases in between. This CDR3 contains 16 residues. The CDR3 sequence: CASSVGTKLAKNIQYF. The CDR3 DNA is TGTGCCAGCAGCGTAGGGACAAAGCTAGCCAAAAACATTCAGTACTTC. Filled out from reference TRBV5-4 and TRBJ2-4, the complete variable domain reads ETGVTQSPTHLIKTRGQQVTLRCSSQSGHNTVSWYQQALGQGPQFIFQYYREEENGRGNFPPRFSGLQFPNYSSELNVNALELDDSALYLCASSVGTKLAKNIQYFGAGTRLSVL.

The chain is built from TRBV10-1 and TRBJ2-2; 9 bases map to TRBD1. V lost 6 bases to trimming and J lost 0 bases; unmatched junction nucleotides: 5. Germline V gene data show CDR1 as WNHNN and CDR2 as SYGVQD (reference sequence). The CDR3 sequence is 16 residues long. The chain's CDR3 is CASSVDRGPNTGELFF. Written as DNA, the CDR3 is TGCGCCAGCAGCGTGGACAGGGGACCGAACACCGGGGAGCTGTTTTTT.

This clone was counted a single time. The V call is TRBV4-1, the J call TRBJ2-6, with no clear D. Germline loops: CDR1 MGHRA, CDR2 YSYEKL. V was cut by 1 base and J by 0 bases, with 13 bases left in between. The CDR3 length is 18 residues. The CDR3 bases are TGCGCCAGCAGCCAAGTAGGTTACGATCTCTCTGGGGCCAACGTCCTGACTTTC. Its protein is CASSQVGYDLSGANVLTF.

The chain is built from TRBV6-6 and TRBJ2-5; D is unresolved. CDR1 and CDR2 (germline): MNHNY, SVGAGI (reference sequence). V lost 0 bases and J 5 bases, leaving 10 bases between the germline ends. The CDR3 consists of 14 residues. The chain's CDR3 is CASSYSWGSETQYF. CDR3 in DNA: TGTGCCAGCAGTTACTCATGGGGATCGGAGACCCAGTACTTC.

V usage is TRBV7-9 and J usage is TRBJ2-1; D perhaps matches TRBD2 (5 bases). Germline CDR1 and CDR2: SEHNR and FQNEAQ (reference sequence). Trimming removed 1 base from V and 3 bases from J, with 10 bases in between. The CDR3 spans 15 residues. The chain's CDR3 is CASSLGEYRYNEQFF. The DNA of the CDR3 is TGTGCCAGCAGCTTAGGGGAGTACCGCTACAATGAGCAGTTCTTC. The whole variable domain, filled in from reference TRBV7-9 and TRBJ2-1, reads DTGVSQNPRHKITKRGQNVTFRCDPISEHNRLYWYRQTLGQGPEFLTYFQNEAQLEKSRLLSDRFSAERPKGSFSTLEIQRTEQGDSAMYLCASSLGEYRYNEQFFGPGTRLTVL.